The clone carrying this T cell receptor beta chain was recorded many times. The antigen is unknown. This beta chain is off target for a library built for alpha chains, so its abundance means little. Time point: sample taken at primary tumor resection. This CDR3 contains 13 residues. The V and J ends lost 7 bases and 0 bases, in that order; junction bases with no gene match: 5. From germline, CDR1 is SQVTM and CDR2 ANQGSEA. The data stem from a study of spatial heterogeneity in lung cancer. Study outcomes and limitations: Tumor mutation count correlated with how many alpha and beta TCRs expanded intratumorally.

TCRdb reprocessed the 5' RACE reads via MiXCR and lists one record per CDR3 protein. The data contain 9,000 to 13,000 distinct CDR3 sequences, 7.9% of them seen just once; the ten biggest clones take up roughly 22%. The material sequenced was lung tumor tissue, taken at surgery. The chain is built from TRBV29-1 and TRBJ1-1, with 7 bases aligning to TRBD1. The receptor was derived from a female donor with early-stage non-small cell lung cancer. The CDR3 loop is CSAMGQMNTEAFF. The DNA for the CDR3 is TGCAGCGCTATGGGACAGATGAACACTGAAGCTTTCTTT. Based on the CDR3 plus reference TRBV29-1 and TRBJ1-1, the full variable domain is SAVISQKPSRDICQRGTSLTIQCQVDSQVTMMFWYRQQPGQSLTLIATANQGSEATYESGFVIDKFPISRPNLTFSTLTVSNMSPEDSSIYLCSAMGQMNTEAFFGQGTRLTVV.